The TCR beta chain under discussion was sequenced for a study of T cell responses to AZD1222 COVID-19 vaccine. Study conclusions and caveats: Donors were chiefly white British, with a greater number of females, and clonal diversity was perhaps underestimated. Dominant CD4 TCR responses targeted spike regions 160-218 and 743-854. Within unmutated variant regions lay the reported targets of nearly half of spike-specific TCRs.

Data came from immunoSEQ multiplex PCR; TCRdb stores just in-frame clones and leaves some out. The data show roughly 150,000 clones, about 90% seen once. With respect to this clone: The antigen remains undetermined.

The length of the CDR3 is 13 residues. CDR1 and CDR2 from the germline V gene are SNHLY and FYNNEI. The V end was cut by 6 bases, the J end by 6 bases, with 12 bases between. This sequence originates from an adult in good health. The V and J genes are TRBV2 and TRBJ2-1; D is possibly TRBD2 (5 bases). This specimen was peripheral blood, taken on day 0 of AZD1222 vaccination. In DNA form, the CDR3 reads TGTGCCAGCAGCCAAAGGAGGATCAATGAGCAGTTCTTC. It translates to CASSQRRINEQFF.